These T cell receptor beta chains were read from a single sample in a study of T-cell memory formation after mild COVID-19. TCRdb redid the calling of the 5' RACE reads with MiXCR, one entry per CDR3 protein. The sample yields 250,000 or so distinct CDR3 sequences, under 20% seen once. The sequenced material came from PBMCs or a T cell subset sorted from them (not recorded which). These receptor sequences come from a man between 18 and 35 years old who had mild COVID-19 (a few samples of this study predate the infection). Cell type and time point are not known. CDR3s include the opening cysteine and the closing phenylalanine or tryptophan. The order of the fields is CDR3 protein, CDR3 DNA, V gene, D gene, clone size, J gene, CDR3 length. D genes are given only for firm matches. Some rows mark clone size as missing; the rest say once, few, many or name a class of expanded clone.

cdr3_aa: CATKEGARPLDIQYF
cdr3_nt: TGTGCCACCAAGGAGGGGGCTCGGCCCTTGGACATTCAGTACTTC
v_call: TRBV15
d_call: .
clone_size: .
j_call: TRBJ2-4
cdr3_length: 15

cdr3_aa: CASRTGRESSAQHF
cdr3_nt: TGTGCCAGCAGAACGGGGAGGGAATCATCAGCCCAGCATTTT
v_call: TRBV6-5
d_call: .
clone_size: few
j_call: TRBJ1-5
cdr3_length: 14

cdr3_aa: CASSHLAGFEYEQYF
cdr3_nt: TGCGCCAGCAGCCACCTGGCGGGGTTTGAGTACGAGCAGTACTTC
v_call: TRBV4-3
d_call: .
clone_size: few
j_call: TRBJ2-7
cdr3_length: 15

cdr3_aa: CASCEALAGPYEQYF
cdr3_nt: TGTGCCAGCTGCGAAGCACTAGCGGGGCCCTACGAGCAGTACTTC
v_call: TRBV27
d_call: TRBD2
clone_size: .
j_call: TRBJ2-7
cdr3_length: 15

cdr3_aa: CASSFNAVGGQDEQFF
cdr3_nt: TGTGCCAGCAGTTTCAATGCCGTGGGGGGCCAAGATGAGCAGTTCTTC
v_call: TRBV12-3/TRBV12-4
d_call: .
clone_size: many
j_call: TRBJ2-1
cdr3_length: 16

cdr3_aa: CASSFVSGSMAAGELFF
cdr3_nt: TGTGCCAGCAGCTTTGTGTCAGGGAGTATGGCGGCCGGGGAGCTGTTTTTT
v_call: TRBV7-2
d_call: .
clone_size: .
j_call: TRBJ2-2
cdr3_length: 17

cdr3_aa: CASSRVGPGDTGELFF
cdr3_nt: TGCGCCAGCAGCCGGGTGGGACCGGGGGACACCGGGGAGCTGTTTTTT
v_call: TRBV5-1
d_call: .
clone_size: .
j_call: TRBJ2-2
cdr3_length: 16

cdr3_aa: CASRPGTREQFF
cdr3_nt: TGTGCCAGCAGACCAGGGACTCGTGAGCAGTTCTTC
v_call: TRBV16
d_call: .
clone_size: .
j_call: TRBJ2-1
cdr3_length: 12

cdr3_aa: CSVEVRPSTDTQYF
cdr3_nt: TGCAGCGTTGAAGTCAGGCCTAGCACAGATACGCAGTATTTT
v_call: TRBV29-1
d_call: .
clone_size: few
j_call: TRBJ2-3
cdr3_length: 14

cdr3_aa: CASSVGGQALSDTQYF
cdr3_nt: TGTGCCAGCAGCGTAGGGGGACAGGCCTTATCCGATACGCAGTATTTT
v_call: TRBV9
d_call: TRBD1
clone_size: .
j_call: TRBJ2-3
cdr3_length: 16

cdr3_aa: CASSKSPGSVGNEQFF
cdr3_nt: TGTGCCAGCAGCAAAAGCCCTGGGTCGGTCGGCAATGAGCAGTTCTTC
v_call: TRBV7-3
d_call: .
clone_size: .
j_call: TRBJ2-1
cdr3_length: 16